Listed below are T cell receptor beta chains from one sample, sequenced in a study of shared T cell receptors in the human thymus. TCRdb's copy holds only in-frame clones and misses some; the assay was immunoSEQ multiplex PCR. The sample gives hundreds of thousands of clones, around 87% of which show up once; roughly 0.0094% is in the top ten. These sequences were also reported in another study, on human thymus T cells.

Sequenced input: thymocytes. Receptors originate from a boy in the first two years of life with a congenital heart defect. Each CDR3 is given with its conserved first and last residue. A D gene is named only where the DNA matches it firmly. Clone size is not always given. Where it is, it says once, few, many or a class for expanded clones.

abundance	v_gene	j_gene	d_gene	CDR3aa	CDR3nt
few	TRBV4-2	TRBJ2-7	TRBD1	CASSQDDRVFHEQYF	TGTGCCAGCAGCCAAGATGACAGGGTATTCCACGAGCAGTACTTC
NA	TRBV1	TRBJ1-5	NA	CTSSQDLSAPRNSNQPQHF	TGCACCAGCAGCCAAGATCTGTCGGCACCTAGGAATAGCAATCAGCCCCAGCATTTT
few	TRBV7-3	TRBJ2-3	NA	CASSLRAGEDTQYF	TGTGCCAGCAGCTTACGGGCAGGGGAAGATACGCAGTATTTT
NA	TRBV7-9	TRBJ1-2	NA	CASSLDVRVPNYGYTF	TGTGCCAGCAGCTTAGATGTCAGGGTACCTAACTATGGCTACACCTTC
NA	TRBV4-3	TRBJ2-2	TRBD1	CASSQAQGASRTGELFF	TGCGCCAGCAGCCAAGCACAGGGGGCGAGTAGGACCGGGGAGCTGTTTTTT
NA	TRBV19	TRBJ1-2	TRBD1	CASSRDRLSNYGYTF	TGTGCCAGTAGCCGGGACAGACTATCTAACTATGGCTACACCTTC
NA	TRBV4-1	TRBJ1-3	NA	CASSQVDRQSSGNTIYF	TGCGCCAGCAGCCAAGTAGATAGACAGAGCTCTGGAAACACCATATATTTT
NA	TRBV18	TRBJ2-7	TRBD2	CASSPQPAGGYEQYF	TGTGCCAGCTCACCACAGCCAGCGGGGGGGTACGAGCAGTACTTC
NA	TRBV30	TRBJ2-7	NA	CAWSGQTLTGYEQYF	TGTGCCTGGAGTGGACAGACCTTAACTGGCTACGAGCAGTACTTC
NA	TRBV28	TRBJ1-1	NA	CAIQGDTEAFF	TGTGCCATACAAGGGGACACTGAAGCTTTCTTT
NA	TRBV4-3	TRBJ2-7	TRBD1	CASSQEIRDSSSYEQYF	TGCGCCAGCAGCCAAGAAATCCGGGACAGCTCCTCCTACGAGCAGTACTTC
NA	TRBV5-1	TRBJ2-2	TRBD2	CASSLESPGLAGGPHTGELFF	TGCGCCAGCAGCTTGGAGAGTCCGGGACTAGCGGGAGGGCCACACACCGGGGAGCTGTTTTTT
NA	TRBV27	TRBJ2-2	TRBD2	CASIGGRGGTGELFF	TGTGCCAGCATCGGGGGGAGGGGAGGCACCGGGGAGCTGTTTTTT
NA	TRBV6-1	TRBJ2-3	TRBD1	CASSDPEVRGRVGDTQYF	TGTGCCAGCAGTGACCCGGAAGTAAGGGGGCGGGTGGGAGATACGCAGTATTTT
NA	TRBV4-1	TRBJ2-5	TRBD2	CASSRLAGLGETQYF	TGCGCCAGCAGCCGCCTAGCGGGGTTAGGAGAGACCCAGTACTTC
NA	TRBV5-3	TRBJ1-2	NA	CARILGYWVGKITNYGYTF	TGTGCCAGAATCCTCGGGTATTGGGTCGGGAAGATTACTAACTATGGCTACACCTTC
NA	TRBV15	TRBJ2-5	NA	CATSRDRGLKETQYF	TGTGCCACCAGCAGAGATCGGGGACTGAAAGAGACCCAGTACTTC
NA	TRBV28	TRBJ2-6	TRBD1	CASSFQDRGSGANVLTF	TGTGCCAGCAGTTTCCAGGACAGGGGCTCTGGGGCCAACGTCCTGACTTTC
NA	TRBV5-1	TRBJ1-3	NA	CASSLEGGVGNTIYF	TGCGCCAGCAGCTTGGAAGGAGGGGTTGGAAACACCATATATTTT
NA	TRBV27	TRBJ1-6	NA	CASSAAGNSPLHF	TGTGCCAGCAGTGCCGCAGGGAATTCACCCCTCCACTTT
NA	TRBV11-2	TRBJ2-1	NA	CASSAYGQINEQFF	TGTGCCAGCAGCGCATACGGACAAATAAATGAGCAGTTCTTC
NA	TRBV4-1	TRBJ1-5	NA	CASSRISNQPQHF	TGCGCCAGCAGCCGTATTTCCAATCAGCCCCAGCATTTT
NA	TRBV4-3	TRBJ2-3	NA	CASSQALVSTDTQYF	TGCGCCAGCAGCCAAGCGTTAGTAAGCACAGATACGCAGTATTTT
NA	TRBV7-6	TRBJ2-5	NA	CASSLEWRVQETQYF	TGTGCCAGCAGCTTAGAGTGGAGGGTCCAAGAGACCCAGTACTTC
NA	TRBV5-4	TRBJ2-1	TRBD2	CASSLLTSPAPNEQFF	TGTGCCAGCAGCTTGTTGACTAGCCCCGCACCCAATGAGCAGTTCTTC
NA	TRBV6-5	TRBJ1-5	NA	CASSLQGDSNQPQHF	TGTGCCAGCAGCTTACAGGGAGATAGCAATCAGCCCCAGCATTTT
NA	TRBV2	TRBJ2-7	TRBD2	CASSRTSGSSAYEQYF	TGTGCCAGCAGTAGGACTAGCGGGAGTTCGGCCTACGAGCAGTACTTC
NA	TRBV6-6	TRBJ2-1	TRBD2	CASKEGTGTSRFF	TGTGCCAGCAAAGAGGGGACGGGGACTAGTCGGTTCTTC
NA	TRBV6-1	TRBJ1-5	NA	CASSDHSRPQHF	TGTGCCAGCAGTGACCACAGCAGGCCCCAGCATTTT
NA	TRBV5-6	TRBJ2-1	TRBD2	CASSLRSSGNRYNEQFF	TGTGCCAGCAGCTTGAGATCGAGCGGGAACCGATACAATGAGCAGTTCTTC
NA	TRBV5-6	TRBJ1-1	NA	CASSKRTETKNTEAFF	TGTGCCAGCAGCAAAAGGACAGAAACTAAGAACACTGAAGCTTTCTTT
NA	TRBV7-3	TRBJ2-2	NA	CASSLSDRPANTGELFF	TGTGCCAGCAGCTTATCGGACAGACCGGCGAACACCGGGGAGCTGTTTTTT